A selection of T cell receptor beta chains follows, all from one sample in a study of siplizumab effects on memory and regulatory T cells. Clones were read by immunoSEQ multiplex PCR, and TCRdb kept only the in-frame ones, dropping some. Here the sample spans about 100,000 clones, 75% to 95% being singletons. Sequenced material: CD4+ T cells sorted from blood. The receptors come from a human donor in good health. Some clones in this sample may be carry-over from other donors' samples. CDR3s include the opening cysteine and the closing phenylalanine or tryptophan. A D gene is named only where the DNA matches it firmly. Size tells how often a clone was seen (once, few, many) or the class of an expanded clone, and some rows leave it out.

>TRBD1|TRBV25-1|-|TRBJ2-7
CASSDEGQGYEQYF
TGTGCCAGCAGTGATGAAGGACAGGGTTACGAGCAGTACTTC
>-|TRBV25-1|-|TRBJ1-2
CASSEFQTSYGYTF
TGTGCCAGCAGTGAATTCCAGACGTCCTATGGCTACACCTTC
>-|TRBV14|-|TRBJ2-6
CASSQVSLPGANVLTF
TGTGCCAGCAGCCAAGTTTCGCTTCCTGGGGCCAACGTCCTGACTTTC
>-|TRBV6-5|once|TRBJ2-4
CASSRRGSIQYF
TGTGCCAGCAGTCGGCGGGGTAGCATTCAGTACTTC
>-|TRBV10-2|-|TRBJ2-5
CATEGLPNQETQYF
TGCGCCACAGAAGGACTCCCAAACCAAGAGACCCAGTACTTC
>-|TRBV29-1|-|TRBJ2-3
CSVARVVTDTQYF
TGCAGCGTTGCGAGAGTAGTCACAGATACGCAGTATTTT
>TRBD2|TRBV10-3|few|TRBJ2-2
CAISGTGTSGGELFF
TGTGCCATCAGTGGAACTGGGACTAGCGGTGGGGAGCTGTTTTTT
>TRBD1|TRBV11-3|once|TRBJ2-1
CASSFRTGGGEQFF
TGTGCCAGCAGTTTTCGGACAGGGGGCGGGGAGCAGTTCTTC
>TRBD1|TRBV5-1|-|TRBJ2-3
CASLDRVTDTQYF
TGCGCCAGCCTAGACAGGGTCACAGATACGCAGTATTTT
>-|TRBV27|-|TRBJ2-1
CASSLSFNEQFF
TGTGCCAGCAGTTTATCGTTCAATGAGCAGTTCTTC
>TRBD1|TRBV7-3|-|TRBJ2-1
CASSFTGTGYNEQFF
TGTGCCAGCAGTTTCACCGGGACAGGGTACAATGAGCAGTTCTTC
>-|TRBV10-3|-|TRBJ1-1
CAISESRTSFLVWNTEAFF
TGTGCCATCAGTGAGTCCCGGACGTCGTTCCTTGTTTGGAACACTGAAGCTTTCTTT
>TRBD2|TRBV19|once|TRBJ2-1
CASSIELLAGYNEQFF
TGTGCCAGTAGTATAGAGTTGCTAGCGGGATACAATGAGCAGTTCTTC
>-|TRBV18|-|TRBJ2-6
CASSPDRFPGSGANVLTF
TGTGCCAGCTCACCCGACAGGTTCCCAGGCTCTGGGGCCAACGTCCTGACTTTC
>TRBD1|TRBV18|-|TRBJ2-2
CASTGQGRTGELFF
TGTGCCAGCACGGGACAGGGCCGGACCGGGGAGCTGTTTTTT
>TRBD2|TRBV7-9|once|TRBJ2-5
CASSLELAGVKTQYF
TGTGCCAGCAGCTTAGAACTAGCGGGAGTGAAGACCCAGTACTTC
>-|TRBV5-1|-|TRBJ1-3
CASSLAPEERTIYF
TGCGCCAGCAGCTTGGCCCCGGAGGAAAGGACCATATATTTT
>-|TRBV2|-|TRBJ2-6
CASNKGDGDKTSLTF
TGTGCCAGCAATAAAGGGGACGGGGATAAAACAAGCCTGACTTTC
>-|TRBV19|-|TRBJ2-3
CASSSQRNTDTQYF
TGTGCCAGTAGTTCCCAGCGAAACACAGATACGCAGTATTTT
>-|TRBV19|-|TRBJ2-7
CASSISDRRGSEQYF
TGTGCCAGTAGTATATCGGACAGGCGGGGGTCCGAGCAGTACTTC
>-|TRBV11-2|-|TRBJ1-5
CASSLERSNQPQHF
TGTGCCAGCAGCTTAGAGAGGAGCAATCAGCCCCAGCATTTT
>TRBD1|TRBV14|-|TRBJ1-2
CASSLGTATNYGYTF
TGTGCCAGCAGCCTTGGGACAGCAACTAACTATGGCTACACCTTC
>-|TRBV4-2|-|TRBJ2-7
CASSQERGQMDYEQYF
TGTGCCAGCAGCCAAGAGCGGGGACAGATGGACTACGAGCAGTACTTC
>TRBD1|TRBV25-1|-|TRBJ1-1
CASSEWRGPYTEAFF
TGTGCCAGCAGTGAATGGAGGGGGCCCTATACTGAAGCTTTCTTT
>-|TRBV28|-|TRBJ2-2
CASSGANTGELFF
TGTGCCAGTTCAGGGGCGAACACCGGGGAGCTGTTTTTT
>-|TRBV7-3|-|TRBJ1-1
CASSKGTDTEAFF
TGTGCCAGCAGCAAAGGGACGGACACTGAAGCTTTCTTT
>-|TRBV5-6|-|TRBJ2-7
CASSHLAPQGEQYF
TGTGCCAGCAGCCATCTAGCCCCGCAAGGCGAGCAGTACTTC
>-|TRBV4-2|once|TRBJ2-3
CASSQRSGTTDTQYF
TGTGCCAGCAGCCAAAGGTCAGGAACAACAGATACGCAGTATTTT
>-|TRBV19|-|TRBJ2-2
CASSSVAIGSGELFF
TGTGCCAGTAGTAGCGTCGCGATTGGGTCCGGGGAGCTGTTTTTT
>-|TRBV7-6|-|TRBJ2-3
CASSQGQRSGADTQYF
TGTGCCAGCAGCCAGGGACAGCGAAGCGGGGCAGATACGCAGTATTTT
>-|TRBV18|-|TRBJ2-7
CASSQGSNYEQYF
TGTGCCAGCTCACAGGGATCAAACTACGAGCAGTACTTC
>-|TRBV6-4|once|TRBJ1-1
CASKAKLNTEAFF
TGTGCCAGCAAGGCCAAATTGAACACTGAAGCTTTCTTT
>-|TRBV5-8|once|TRBJ2-7
CASSARGISYEQYF
TGTGCCAGCAGTGCGAGGGGGATCTCCTACGAGCAGTACTTC
>TRBD1|TRBV7-9|-|TRBJ1-4
CASSLGQGARNNEKLFF
TGTGCCAGCAGCTTGGGACAGGGGGCGCGTAATAATGAAAAACTGTTTTTT
>TRBD2|TRBV5-1|-|TRBJ2-5
CASSSGLAGGPVLETQYF
TGCGCCAGCAGCTCGGGACTAGCGGGAGGGCCCGTCTTAGAGACCCAGTACTTC
>TRBD1|TRBV2|once|TRBJ2-2
CASSRQGNGELFF
TGTGCCAGCAGCCGACAGGGTAACGGGGAGCTGTTTTTT
>-|TRBV9|-|TRBJ2-1
CASSAHYRYNEQFF
TGTGCCAGCAGCGCACACTACAGGTACAATGAGCAGTTCTTC
>-|TRBV29-1|-|TRBJ2-1
CSVEFPVNEQFF
TGCAGCGTTGAATTTCCCGTCAATGAGCAGTTCTTC
>-|TRBV7-8|-|TRBJ2-5
CASSLGLDQETQYF
TGTGCCAGCAGCTTAGGTCTGGACCAAGAGACCCAGTACTTC
>TRBD1|TRBV5-6|-|TRBJ1-2
CASSSGQGAAGGYTF
TGTGCCAGCAGTTCGGGACAGGGGGCCGCCGGAGGCTACACCTTC
>-|TRBV18|-|TRBJ1-2
CASSPNSQNYGYTF
TGTGCCAGCTCACCAAACAGCCAGAACTATGGCTACACCTTC
>-|TRBV4-2|-|TRBJ2-6
CASSQQTTGANVLTF
TGTGCCAGCAGCCAACAGACTACTGGGGCCAACGTCCTGACTTTC
>TRBD2|TRBV4-2|-|TRBJ2-3
CASSQKGPGGTSGIDTQYF
TGTGCCAGCAGCCAGAAAGGGCCGGGGGGGACTAGCGGGATAGATACGCAGTATTTT
>-|TRBV11-3|-|TRBJ2-7
CASSEPGKTSEQYF
TGTGCCAGCAGCGAACCCGGGAAGACTAGCGAGCAGTACTTC
>-|TRBV21-1|-|TRBJ2-1
CASRRSLQGATYNEQFF
TGTGCCAGCAGGCGTTCCCTACAGGGAGCAACCTACAATGAGCAGTTCTTC
>TRBD2|TRBV7-6|-|TRBJ2-7
CASSLGASGNSREQYF
TGTGCCAGCAGCTTAGGAGCTAGCGGGAATAGCCGCGAGCAGTACTTC
>-|TRBV19|-|TRBJ1-2
CASSITSASYGYTF
TGTGCCAGTAGTATTACATCGGCCTCGTATGGCTACACCTTC
>TRBD2|TRBV7-9|-|TRBJ2-5
CASSLAAGGAETQYF
TGTGCCAGCAGCTTAGCGGCGGGAGGGGCAGAGACCCAGTACTTC
>-|TRBV11-2|once|TRBJ2-7
CASSLGGDRIKYF
TGTGCCAGCAGCTTAGGAGGTGACAGGATTAAGTACTTC
>-|TRBV15|-|TRBJ1-2
CATSREQGWYGYTF
TGTGCCACCAGCAGAGAACAGGGTTGGTATGGCTACACCTTC
>TRBD2|TRBV2|once|TRBJ2-7
CASRGTSGPYEQYF
TGTGCCAGCAGAGGGACTAGCGGACCCTACGAGCAGTACTTC
>-|TRBV23-1|-|TRBJ2-7
CASSQSRRVFTYEQYF
TGCGCCAGCAGTCAATCCCGCAGGGTATTTACCTACGAGCAGTACTTC
>TRBD2|TRBV7-3|-|TRBJ2-7
CASSLKGPGGYEQYF
TGTGCCAGCAGCCTAAAGGGACCGGGAGGATACGAGCAGTACTTC
>-|TRBV5-4|-|TRBJ1-1
CASSSWAVPEAFF
TGTGCCAGCAGCTCTTGGGCAGTCCCTGAAGCTTTCTTT
>TRBD2|TRBV10-1|-|TRBJ2-1
CASSSSSTSGRGNNEQFF
TGCGCCAGCAGTTCATCCTCGACTAGCGGGAGAGGCAACAATGAGCAGTTCTTC
>-|TRBV5-4|-|TRBJ1-2
CASSPTGIYGYTF
TGTGCCAGCAGCCCGACAGGCATCTATGGCTACACCTTC